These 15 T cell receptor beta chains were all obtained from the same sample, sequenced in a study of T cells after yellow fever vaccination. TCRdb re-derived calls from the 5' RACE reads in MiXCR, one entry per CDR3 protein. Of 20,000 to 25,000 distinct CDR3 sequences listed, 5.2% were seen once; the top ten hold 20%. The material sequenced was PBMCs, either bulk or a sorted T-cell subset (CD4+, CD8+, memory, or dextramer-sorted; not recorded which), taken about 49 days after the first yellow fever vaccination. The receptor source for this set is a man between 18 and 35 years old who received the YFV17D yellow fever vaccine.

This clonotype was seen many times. CDR3 region: CASSLPPGKSGYTF. In nucleotides, the CDR3 is TGTGCCAGCAGCCTTCCGCCGGGGAAGAGTGGCTACACCTTC. The chain recombines TRBV5-6 with TRBJ1-2; unclear D gene. Deletions cut 4 bases from V and 7 bases from J, with 17 bases between. Germline CDR1 is SGHDT and CDR2 is YYEEEE. The CDR3 has 14 amino acids.

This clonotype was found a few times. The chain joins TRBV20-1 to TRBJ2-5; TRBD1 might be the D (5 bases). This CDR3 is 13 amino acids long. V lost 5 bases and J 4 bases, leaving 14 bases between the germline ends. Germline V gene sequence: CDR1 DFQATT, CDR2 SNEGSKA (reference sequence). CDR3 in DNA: TGCAGTGCTTCAGGGCCTCCCACAGAGACCCAGTACTTC. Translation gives CSASGPPTETQYF.

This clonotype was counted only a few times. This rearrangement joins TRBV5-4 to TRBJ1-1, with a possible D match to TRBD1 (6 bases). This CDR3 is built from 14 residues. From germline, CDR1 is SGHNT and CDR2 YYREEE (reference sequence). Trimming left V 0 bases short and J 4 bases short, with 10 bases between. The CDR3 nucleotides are TGTGCCAGCAGCTTGGGGGGGCCCCTCACTGAAGCTTTCTTT. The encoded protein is CASSLGGPLTEAFF.

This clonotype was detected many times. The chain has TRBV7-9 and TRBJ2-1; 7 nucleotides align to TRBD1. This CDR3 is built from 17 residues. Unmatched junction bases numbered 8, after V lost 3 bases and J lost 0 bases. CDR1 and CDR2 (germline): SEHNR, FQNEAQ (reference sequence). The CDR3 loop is CASSLPRQGSSYNEQFF. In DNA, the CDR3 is TGTGCCAGCAGCTTGCCACGACAGGGCAGCTCCTACAATGAGCAGTTCTTC.

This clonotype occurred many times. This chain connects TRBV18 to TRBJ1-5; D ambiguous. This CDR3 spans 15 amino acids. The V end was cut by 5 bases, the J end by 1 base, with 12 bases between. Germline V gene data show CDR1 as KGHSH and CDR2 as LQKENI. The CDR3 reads CASSFLSGSNQPQHF. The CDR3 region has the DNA TGTGCCAGCTCATTCCTCTCGGGCAGCAATCAGCCCCAGCATTTT.

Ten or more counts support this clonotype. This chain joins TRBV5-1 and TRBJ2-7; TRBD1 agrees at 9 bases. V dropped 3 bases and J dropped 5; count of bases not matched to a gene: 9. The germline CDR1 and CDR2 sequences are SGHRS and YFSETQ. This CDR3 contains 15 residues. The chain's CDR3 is CASSSPGQGLNEQYF. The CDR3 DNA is TGCGCCAGCAGCTCTCCGGGACAGGGTCTGAACGAGCAGTACTTC.

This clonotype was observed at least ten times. The CDR3 DNA is TGTGCCAGCAGCTTATTCCGACGGGGCGAGCAGTACTTC. Translating it yields CASSLFRRGEQYF. V and J are TRBV7-2 and TRBJ2-7; TRBD2 might be the D (5 bases). Germline assignment: CDR1 SGHTA and CDR2 FQGNSA. The CDR3 has 13 amino acids. Deletions cut 2 bases from V and 6 bases from J, with 11 bases between.

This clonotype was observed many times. The CDR3: CASSPTRANTGELFF. The CDR3 coding sequence is TGTGCCAGCAGCCCGACCCGCGCGAACACCGGGGAGCTGTTTTTT. V usage is TRBV6-2 or TRBV6-3 and J usage is TRBJ2-2; D remains unclear. Germline assignment: CDR1 MNHEY and CDR2 SVGEGT. The CDR3 consists of 15 residues. V dropped 6 bases and J dropped 0 bases, with 11 bases sitting between them.

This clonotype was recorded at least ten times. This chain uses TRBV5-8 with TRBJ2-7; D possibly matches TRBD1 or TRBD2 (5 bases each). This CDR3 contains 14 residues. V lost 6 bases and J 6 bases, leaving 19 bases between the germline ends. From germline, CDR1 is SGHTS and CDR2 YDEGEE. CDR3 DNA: TGTGCCAGCACCCCGACAGCGGCGGTAGTCGAGCAGTACGTC. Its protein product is CASTPTAAVVEQYV.

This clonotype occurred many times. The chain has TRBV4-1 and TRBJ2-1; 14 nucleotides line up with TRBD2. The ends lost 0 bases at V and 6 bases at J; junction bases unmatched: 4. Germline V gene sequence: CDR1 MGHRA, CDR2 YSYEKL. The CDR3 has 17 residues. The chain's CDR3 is CASSQDRLAGGPNEQFF. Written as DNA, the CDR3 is TGCGCCAGCAGCCAAGATCGACTAGCGGGGGGGCCCAATGAGCAGTTCTTC.

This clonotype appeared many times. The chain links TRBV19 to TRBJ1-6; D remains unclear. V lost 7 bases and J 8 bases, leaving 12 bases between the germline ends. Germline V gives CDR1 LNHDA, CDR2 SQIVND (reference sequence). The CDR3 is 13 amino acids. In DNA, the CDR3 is TGTGCCAGTACTCCGAAGTTGGATTCACCCCTCCACTTT. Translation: CASTPKLDSPLHF.

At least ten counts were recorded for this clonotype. In nucleotides, the CDR3 is TGTGCCAGCAGCTTTGTGACAGGTCGTGGCTACACCTTC. Residues: CASSFVTGRGYTF. This rearrangement joins TRBV7-3 to TRBJ1-2, with a tentative D call TRBD1 (6 bases). V was pared by 3 bases and J by 7 bases, with 12 bases between. Per germline, CDR1 SGHTA and CDR2 FQGTGA. The CDR3 totals 13 residues. Using reference TRBV7-3 and TRBJ1-2 for the parts outside the CDR3, the full variable domain is GAGVSQTPSNKVTEKGKYVELRCDPISGHTALYWYRQSLGQGPEFLIYFQGTGAADDSGLPNDRFFAVRPEGSVSTLKIQRTERGDSAVYLCASSFVTGRGYTFGSGTRLTVV.

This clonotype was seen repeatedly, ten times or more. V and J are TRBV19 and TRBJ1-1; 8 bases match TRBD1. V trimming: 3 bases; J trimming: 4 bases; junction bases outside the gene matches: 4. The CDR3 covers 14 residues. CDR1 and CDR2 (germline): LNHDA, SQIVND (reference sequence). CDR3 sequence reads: CASSIQGAITEAFF. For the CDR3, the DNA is TGTGCCAGTAGTATCCAGGGGGCGATCACTGAAGCTTTCTTT.

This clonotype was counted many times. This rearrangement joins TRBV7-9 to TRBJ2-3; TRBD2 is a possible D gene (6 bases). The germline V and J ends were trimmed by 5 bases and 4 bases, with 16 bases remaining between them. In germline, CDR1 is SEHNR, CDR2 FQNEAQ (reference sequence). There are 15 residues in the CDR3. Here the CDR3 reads CASSPRDSDADTQYF. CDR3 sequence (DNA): TGTGCCAGCAGCCCCCGGGACTCGGACGCAGATACGCAGTATTTT.

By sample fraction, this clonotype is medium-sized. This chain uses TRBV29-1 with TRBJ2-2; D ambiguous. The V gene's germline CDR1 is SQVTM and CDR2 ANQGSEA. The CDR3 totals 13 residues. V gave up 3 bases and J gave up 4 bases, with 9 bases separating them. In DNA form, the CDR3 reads TGCAGCGTTGACGGCCTAGGCACCGGGGAGCTGTTTTTT. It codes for CSVDGLGTGELFF.